This paragraph reports one T cell receptor (beta chain). This clone came up once. Its recognized antigen is unknown. No qualities accompany the bases; no much larger clone lies one base away. The collaborating institutions used their own protocols to collect whole blood in K2EDTA tubes. Collaborator samples were shipped for TCRbeta analysis as frozen whole blood, isolated PBMCs, or DNA extracted from either sample type. The sample belongs to a study of blood T cell repertoires in COVID-19 (dated by TCRdb to about 2020). About the full investigation: Collaborator samples came from the United States, Italy and Spain and covered acute and convalescent phases of COVID-19. The prospective study material was composed of cDNA or gDNA derived from T cells, B-cell-depleted T cells, or PBMCs. Deeply sampled blood TCRbeta repertoires from subjects exposed to, actively infected with, or recovered from COVID-19 were included in the dataset. The repertoires were released in a freely available public database intended as a resource for research on the immune response to SARS-CoV-2. Samples were obtained from the ongoing ImmuneRACE study (first 160 participants) and from 1,200 or so subjects provided by 6 global collaborators. Sample metadata almost always included a de-identified subject ID, COVID-19 status, age in years and sex. Where available, HLA class I and class II types were obtained from metadata supplied by the sample provider rather than from assay-based typing. General conclusions and limits of the study: Clinical and demographic metadata were provided uncurated, with the amount varying by source and participant.

Clipping removes 4 bases from V and 5 bases from J, with 4 as the unmatched junction base count. The CDR3 holds 15 amino acids from the cysteine to the phenylalanine. The CDR3 DNA has 45 bases and is translated from base 1. CDR1 and CDR2 are drawn from the germline V gene (reference sequence): SGHKS, YYEKEE. The immunoSEQ Assay, a bias-controlled multiplex PCR, was used to amplify TCRbeta CDR3 regions from genomic DNA. Processing in the source paper ran as follows. Nucleated cell counts per sample were estimated from amplification of reference gene primers within the assay. Sequence reads were collapsed and filtered to measure the absolute abundance of every unique TCRbeta CDR3 rearrangement. Productive Simpson clonality was computed per sample as the square root of Simpson's diversity index over productive rearrangements. In TCRdb, the immuneACCESS table is reduced to in-frame sequences with V and J assigned. These tables do not hold every clone; where another copy was compared, an unresolved V gene accounts for under half, and the others remain unexplained. Clone size and V and J calls were adopted from that table, with D and trimming inferred from the DNA. Counted in this sample were 25,000 to 30,000 clones; less than 80% of them appeared once. Of the sample, 40% is held by the ten largest clones.

The chain is made from TRBV5-5 and TRBJ2-2, and 11 junctional nucleotides match TRBD1. The receptor was derived from a man aged 65-85 years with acute or convalescent COVID-19. Source material: peripheral blood. The CDR3 amino acid sequence is: CASSPGTGGTGELFF. The bases read TGTGCCAGCAGCCCCGGGACAGGGGGGACCGGGGAGCTGTTTTTT. The variable domain in full, with residues beyond the CDR3 obtained from the reference TRBV5-5 and TRBJ2-2 genes, is DAGVTQSPTHLIKTRGQQVTLRCSPISGHKSVSWYQQVLGQGPQFIFQYYEKEERGRGNFPDRFSARQFPNYSSELNVNALLLGDSALYLCASSPGTGGTGELFFGEGSRLTVL.